Included here is one T cell receptor (beta chain) sequence, with context. Antigen specificity is unknown. The CDR3 runs to 12 residues. Trimming left V 7 bases short and J 0 bases short, with 6 bases between. The germline CDR1 and CDR2 sequences are SGHDT and YYEEEE. The sample belongs to a study of cytomegalovirus exposure and HLA in healthy donors. General study points: Exclusion applied to some V segments, including TRBV6-2 and TRBV6-3, as they were indistinguishable.

PCR was performed using 60 Vbeta and 13 Jbeta primers. Repertoires were generated with immunoSEQ multiplex PCR, while TCRdb's copy carries only in-frame clones and drops some. This table has fewer than 250,000 clones, roughly 77% appearing once. This TCR was recovered from a male donor in good health and CMV-seropositive. Sample: PBMCs. This chain links TRBV5-6 with TRBJ2-3; D gene unclear. In DNA form, the CDR3 reads TGTGCCAGCGAGGCTAGCACAGATACGCAGTATTTT. Translated, it gives CASEASTDTQYF.